Each of the 30 T cell receptor beta chains below was sequenced from the same sample in a study of response to subunit inactivated influenza vaccine (dated by TCRdb to between 2018 and 2020). To prepare the library, RT-PCR was applied. Sequencing used an Illumina HiSeq 2500. TCRdb's own reprocessing of the public reads used fastp at Q25 and MiXCR and kept productive beta chains. Rows are unified per CDR3 protein, each entry keeping the most common DNA and genes. This sample gives under 550,000 distinct CDR3 sequences in total; around 8% of them show up just once. The ten largest clones capture 13% of the sample. Source: PBMCs from blood, taken about 24 months after vaccination. These receptors all come from a man between 45 and 75 years old who received an inactivated influenza vaccine. Donor details come from another sample of the same person, matched by shared clones.

In this sample, this clonotype turned up many times. The chain employs TRBV4-3 and TRBJ2-7, with D hard to call. The CDR3 has 15 residues. Looked up from germline, CDR1 is LGHNA and CDR2 is YSLEER. Trimming left V 0 bases short and J 3 bases short, with 12 bases between. In DNA, the CDR3 is TGCGCCAGCAGCCAAGAGGGGAACAATTTCTACGAGCAGTACTTC. This gives the protein CASSQEGNNFYEQYF.

This clonotype has a handful of counts. This chain links TRBV5-1 with TRBJ2-1, with 7 bases aligning to TRBD1. The germline gives CDR1 SGHRS, CDR2 YFSETQ. The trim removed 6 bases at V and 4 bases at J, leaving 10 bases unmatched. The CDR3 spans 15 residues. The CDR3 DNA reads TGCGCCAGCACCCGGGAAGGGGGCGAATACAATGAGCAGTTCTTC. Its translation: CASTREGGEYNEQFF.

This clonotype was seen a few times. This chain connects TRBV7-8 to TRBJ2-1; 8 bases are shared with TRBD1. Per germline, CDR1 SGHVS and CDR2 FQNEAQ. The CDR3 contains 16 residues. J gave up 4 bases and V 3 bases, and 8 bases lay outside the gene matches. DNA for the CDR3: TGTGCCAGCAGCTTCTCGGCAGGGGGCGCTTACAATGAGCAGTTCTTC. Protein product: CASSFSAGGAYNEQFF.

This chain links TRBV20-1 with TRBJ2-5, with D tentatively TRBD1 (6 bases). Germline loops: CDR1 DFQATT, CDR2 SNEGSKA (reference sequence). The CDR3 is 11 amino acids. Trimming took 6 bases from V and 5 from J, leaving 10 bases between them. CDR3 nucleotides: TGCAGTGCCACAGGGATGGAGACCCAGTACTTC. Its protein product is CSATGMETQYF.

The table lists this clonotype with a few counts. The chain combines TRBV14 with TRBJ2-3, with TRBD2 matching over 9 bases. There are 17 residues in the CDR3. Germline V gene lookup returns CDR1 SGHDN and CDR2 FVKESK. J lost 7 bases, V lost 4 bases, and 15 bases had no gene match. CDR3 DNA sequence: TGTGCCAGCAGCCCCCCTTGGCGGGAGGGCCCGGCGAATACGCAGTATTTT. Its protein is CASSPPWREGPANTQYF. The variable domain in full, completed from reference TRBV14 and TRBJ2-3, reads EAGVTQFPSHSVIEKGQTVTLRCDPISGHDNLYWYRRVMGKEIKFLLHFVKESKQDESGMPNNRFLAERTGGTYSTLKVQPAELEDSGVYFCASSPPWREGPANTQYFGPGTRLTVL.

The V call is TRBV10-3, the J call TRBJ2-7; TRBD2 matches at 10 bases. Germline V gives CDR1 ENHRY, CDR2 SYGVKD. V trimming: 0 bases; J trimming: 5 bases; junction bases outside the gene matches: 19. The CDR3 is 20 residues long. As DNA, the CDR3 is TGTGCCATCAGTGAGTCTTGGGGGGCTAGCGGGAGCAGGTTAAGCGACGAGCAGTACTTC. The encoded protein is CAISESWGASGSRLSDEQYF.

The V gene is TRBV11-2, the J gene TRBJ2-5; D gene ambiguous. This CDR3 comprises 11 residues. Germline CDR1 reads SGHAT; CDR2 reads FQNNGV. V lost 5 bases and J lost 9, with 10 bases in between. The chain's CDR3 is CASSIRGAQYF. The CDR3 DNA follows: TGTGCCAGCAGCATTCGTGGCGCCCAGTACTTC.

This clonotype was counted many times. The chain recombines TRBV5-1 with TRBJ1-1, with D uncertain. The CDR3 has 14 residues. Germline-derived CDR1 and CDR2 are SGHRS and YFSETQ. Trimming took off 0 bases at V and 6 bases at J, with 12 bases between the two ends. The DNA of the CDR3 is TGCGCCAGCAGCTTGGTGTGGGAAGGCGCTGAAGCTTTCTTT. Its translation: CASSLVWEGAEAFF.

Here the CDR3 DNA reads TGTGCCAGCAAACGTGAGGCTGAAGCTTTCTTT. As protein: CASKREAEAFF. The chain combines TRBV11-2 with TRBJ1-1, with D hard to call. CDR3 length equals 11 residues. CDR1 and CDR2 from the germline V gene are SGHAT and FQNNGV. V lost 7 bases to trimming and J lost 6 bases, with 9 bases between them.

This clonotype was counted only a few times. The chain combines TRBV4-3 with TRBJ2-2; D not certain. V was shortened by 0 bases and J by 4 bases, with 9 bases between the two germline ends. CDR3 length: 15 residues. The germline gives CDR1 LGHNA, CDR2 YSLEER. CDR3: CASSQDISSTGELFF. The DNA of the CDR3 is TGCGCCAGCAGCCAAGATATATCTAGCACCGGGGAGCTGTTTTTT.

This clonotype was seen more than once but under ten times. This rearrangement joins TRBV5-1 to TRBJ2-2; 9 positions match TRBD2. The V gene's germline CDR1 is SGHRS and CDR2 YFSETQ. J was trimmed by 9 bases and V by 4 bases; bases with no gene match: 10. The CDR3 contains 15 residues. The CDR3 DNA follows: TGCGCCAGCAGCGAGAACTTAGCGGGGGCGTGGGAGCTGTTTTTT. This codes for CASSENLAGAWELFF.

The rearrangement uses TRBV4-2 and TRBJ1-4; D ambiguous. The germline gives CDR1 LGHNA, CDR2 YNFKEQ. The V end was cut by 3 bases, the J end by 4 bases, with 6 bases between. The CDR3 has 13 residues. DNA of the CDR3: TGTGCCAGCAGCCAGGTGCTTAATGAAAAACTGTTTTTT. It codes for CASSQVLNEKLFF.

This clonotype was recorded many times. The chain recombines TRBV20-1 with TRBJ2-4, with TRBD2 matching over 7 bases. The CDR3 totals 14 residues. V lost 7 bases and J lost 2; bases outside the gene matches: 8. Germline V CDR1 and CDR2: DFQATT, SNEGSKA (reference sequence). CDR3 residues: CSVFTGRTKNIQYF. The CDR3 coding sequence is TGCAGTGTCTTCACCGGGAGGACCAAAAACATTCAGTACTTC.

The table lists this clonotype with a few counts. The chain uses TRBV7-2 and TRBJ1-2; D is possibly TRBD1 (6 bases). The CDR3 length is 14 residues. Trimming removed 6 bases from V and 4 bases from J, with 15 bases in between. Germline V lookup: CDR1 SGHTA, CDR2 FQGNSA. CDR3 loop: CASRDSRGGYGYTF. Here the CDR3 DNA reads TGTGCCAGCAGAGACTCCAGAGGGGGCTATGGCTACACCTTC.

This clonotype was counted a few times. The chain carries TRBV7-2 and TRBJ1-4; 9 nucleotides match TRBD1. Trimming removed 0 bases from V and 9 bases from J; junction bases left unmatched: 5. The CDR3 sequence is 15 residues long. The germline gives CDR1 SGHTA, CDR2 FQGNSA. The CDR3 sequence is CASSLAGTGRQKLFF. The CDR3 nucleotides read TGTGCCAGCAGCTTAGCCGGGACAGGGCGGCAAAAACTGTTTTTT.

This chain links TRBV29-1 with TRBJ1-5, with D unresolved. The V gene lost 0 bases and the J gene lost 1 base, with 4 bases spanning the gap. Per the germline V gene, CDR1 is SQVTM and CDR2 is ANQGSEA. The CDR3 is 13 amino acids. The CDR3 loop is CSVEEGSNQPQHF. CDR3 coding DNA: TGCAGCGTTGAAGAAGGGAGCAATCAGCCCCAGCATTTT.

This chain joins TRBV11-2 and TRBJ2-3, with D perhaps matching TRBD1 or TRBD2 (5 bases each). Trimming shortened V by 1 base and J by 0 bases, and 8 bases separated the two germline ends. CDR1 and CDR2 (germline): SGHAT, FQNNGV. The CDR3 is 15 residues long. CDR3 sequence: CASSLGDLSTDTQYF. The CDR3 DNA is TGTGCCAGCAGCTTAGGGGACCTAAGCACAGATACGCAGTATTTT.

This clonotype was counted a few times. The chain employs TRBV15 and TRBJ2-1, with 8 nucleotides matching TRBD2. The CDR3 totals 15 residues. Trimming cost V 1 base and J 5 bases; bases outside gene matches: 4. The germline CDR1 and CDR2 sequences are LNHNV and YYDKDF (reference sequence). This chain's CDR3 is CATSRVREGDNEQFF. CDR3 nucleotide sequence: TGTGCCACCAGCAGAGTCCGGGAGGGAGACAATGAGCAGTTCTTC.

This chain connects TRBV20-1 to TRBJ2-2; D remains unclear. The CDR3 runs to 15 residues. V was cut by 4 bases and J by 4 bases, with 16 bases left in between. Germline V gives CDR1 DFQATT, CDR2 SNEGSKA (reference sequence). CDR3: CSATTAVPSTGELFF. CDR3 nucleotide sequence: TGCAGTGCTACTACAGCTGTCCCTAGCACCGGGGAGCTGTTTTTT.

The chain uses TRBV12-3 or TRBV12-4 and TRBJ1-6; TRBD1 matches at 7 bases. V lost 5 bases, J lost 10 bases, and 11 bases stayed unmatched. This CDR3 is 15 amino acids long. CDR3 nucleotides: TGTGCCAGCAGTAAGACAGGGTCTCGAGGATCACCCCTCCACTTT. Amino acid sequence: CASSKTGSRGSPLHF.

Many counts were recorded for this clonotype. This chain uses TRBV4-3 with TRBJ2-5; 10 bases map to TRBD1. V gave up 5 bases and J gave up 5 bases; unmatched junction bases: 8. There are 15 residues in the CDR3. In germline, CDR1 is LGHNA, CDR2 YSLEER. The DNA for the CDR3 is TGCGCCAGCAGCACAGACAGGGGGCTGAGGGAGACCCAGTACTTC. This sequence encodes CASSTDRGLRETQYF.

This clonotype occurred a few times. The J gene is TRBJ2-7, the V gene TRBV30; weak D call: TRBD1 (6 bases). Trimming took 2 bases from V and 2 from J, leaving 10 bases between them. Germline V lookup: CDR1 GTSNPN, CDR2 SVGIG (reference sequence). The CDR3 is 13 residues long. This CDR3 is CAWSRQGPYEQYF. DNA of the CDR3: TGTGCCTGGAGTCGGCAGGGGCCCTACGAGCAGTACTTC. The full variable domain, rest sourced from reference TRBV30 and TRBJ2-7, is SQTIHQWPATLVQPVGSPLSLECTVEGTSNPNLYWYRQAAGRGLQLLFYSVGIGQISSEVPQNLSASRPQDRQFILSSKKLLLSDSGFYLCAWSRQGPYEQYFGPGTRLTVT.

This chain links TRBV7-2 with TRBJ2-5; D is unresolved. This CDR3 is built from 14 residues. Per the germline V gene, CDR1 is SGHTA and CDR2 is FQGNSA. The V and J ends lost 1 base and 2 bases respectively, with 8 bases between them. The CDR3, as DNA: TGTGCCAGCAGCTTAGTCCAGTTACAAGAGACCCAGTACTTC. This gives the protein CASSLVQLQETQYF.

This clonotype was counted once. This sequence joins TRBV12-3 or TRBV12-4 and TRBJ2-1; a possible D gene is TRBD2 (6 bases). Trimming shortened V by 3 bases and J by 10 bases, and 16 bases separated the two germline ends. This CDR3 spans 14 amino acids. CDR3 coding DNA: TGTGCCAGCAGTTTGGGGGAGGTGGTCAACGAGCAGTTCTTC. The encoded protein is CASSLGEVVNEQFF.

This clonotype was observed a handful of times. The gene calls are TRBV27 and TRBJ2-7; possible D gene TRBD1, 5 bases. This CDR3 contains 14 residues. Per the germline V gene, CDR1 is MNHEY and CDR2 is SMNVEV (reference sequence). Trimming removed 6 bases at V and 0 bases at J, with 12 bases between. Here the CDR3 DNA reads TGTGCCAGCAGATCAGGGTTGAGCTCCTACGAGCAGTACTTC. It is translated as CASRSGLSSYEQYF.

The chain is built from TRBV6-5 and TRBJ2-1, with TRBD2 matching over 10 bases. J lost 6 bases, V lost 4 bases, and 15 bases had no gene match. This CDR3 contains 18 residues. The germline V gene has CDR1 MNHEY and CDR2 SVGAGI. CDR3 amino acids: CASSSLPALAGDGNEQFF. CDR3 nucleotide sequence: TGTGCCAGCAGTTCGCTCCCCGCCCTAGCGGGGGACGGCAATGAGCAGTTCTTC.

The rearrangement links TRBV4-2 to TRBJ2-1, with a weak D call TRBD2 (5 bases). Looked up from germline, CDR1 is LGHNA and CDR2 is YNFKEQ. The CDR3 runs to 17 residues. V lost 0 bases, J lost 0 bases, and 12 bases lay in between. The CDR3 loop reads CASSQDRTAGSYNEQFF. CDR3 bases: TGTGCCAGCAGCCAAGATAGGACTGCAGGCTCCTACAATGAGCAGTTCTTC.

This clonotype has more than one count but fewer than ten. The CDR3 DNA reads as TGTGCCAGCAAACGGGGCCAAGAGACCCAGTACTTC. Translated, it gives CASKRGQETQYF. The chain combines TRBV2 with TRBJ2-5; tentative D call: TRBD2 (5 bases). The germline gives CDR1 SNHLY, CDR2 FYNNEI. V was cut by 7 bases and J by 1 base, with 7 bases left in between. This CDR3 spans 12 amino acids.

This clonotype was observed many times. The J gene is TRBJ2-5, the V gene TRBV6-1; D possibly corresponds to TRBD2 (7 bases). V shed 5 bases and J shed 2 bases, with 18 bases lying between them. The CDR3 sequence is 16 residues long. Germline V gives CDR1 MNHNS, CDR2 SASEGT. CDR3 protein: CASSTLSRGAQETQYF. The CDR3 DNA reads as TGTGCCAGCAGTACATTAAGCCGGGGGGCGCAAGAGACCCAGTACTTC.

The chain has TRBV5-4 and TRBJ2-5; TRBD2 matches at 8 bases. Germline CDR1 is SGHNT and CDR2 is YYREEE (reference sequence). The V and J ends lost 5 bases and 7 bases, in that order; junction bases with no gene match: 16. This CDR3 region has 16 residues. CDR3 nucleotide sequence: TGTGCCAGCAGGGGGACTAGTGAGAGAGAAACGGGGACCCAGTACTTC. Amino acids: CASRGTSERETGTQYF.